The 9 T cell receptor beta chains presented below share a single source sample, sequenced in a study of shared clonotypes between healthy human individuals (dated by TCRdb to between 2020 and 2021). The library was made by the immunoSEQ multiplex PCR assay. TCRdb obtained this table from immuneACCESS and retained in-frame rearrangements with V and J assigned. These tables miss some clones; where compared with another copy, unresolved V genes account for less than half of the shortfall, and the remainder is unexplained. Across this sample there are roughly 2.2 million clones, with over 85% seen only once. The leading ten clones occupy around 0.4% of the sample. The sample consisted of naive CD4+ T cells from PBMCs. The cell subset or site label corresponds to: CD45RA+ positively selected. The receptors originated from a young man in good health. Some clones in this sample may be carry-over from other donors' samples.

The chain links TRBV5-8 to TRBJ2-4; D is perhaps TRBD2 (6 bases). The ends were cut back, 8 bases at V and 1 base at J, with 19 bases in the middle. This CDR3 is built from 16 residues. Looked up from germline, CDR1 is SGHTS and CDR2 is YDEGEE. CDR3 DNA: TGTGCCAGTGTAGGCAGGGAGGTATGGGCCAAAAACATTCAGTACTTC. Encoded protein: CASVGREVWAKNIQYF.

The chain uses TRBV5-1 and TRBJ2-3; TRBD2 matches 10 bases. CDR1 is SGHRS and CDR2 is YFSETQ in the germline V gene. The CDR3 spans 18 residues. V lost 5 bases, J lost 0 bases, and 12 bases stayed unmatched. The chain's CDR3 is CASSLPTSGYVSTDTQYF. CDR3 coding DNA: TGCGCCAGCAGTCTTCCGACTAGCGGGTACGTTAGCACAGATACGCAGTATTTT.

V usage is TRBV5-1 and J usage is TRBJ2-6; 7 bases are a match to TRBD1. The germline V gene has CDR1 SGHRS and CDR2 YFSETQ. With 9 bases clipped from V and 2 bases from J, the junction kept 11 bases outside the gene matches. The CDR3 extends over 16 amino acids. CDR3 DNA: TGCGCCACCCCACAGGGGATTAGTCCTGGGGCCAACGTCCTGACTTTC. Translating gives CATPQGISPGANVLTF.

J is TRBJ1-2 and V is TRBV19; possible D gene TRBD1, 6 bases. Trimming cost V 5 bases and J 8 bases, with 15 bases left between them. Germline lookup yields CDR1 LNHDA and CDR2 SQIVND (reference sequence). This CDR3 contains 13 residues. The CDR3 region has the DNA TGTGCCAGTAGTTGGTCGGGGGCGCCGGGCTACACCTTC. This encodes CASSWSGAPGYTF.

In its sample, this clone was seen a few times. The V gene is TRBV10-1, the J gene TRBJ2-5; possible D gene TRBD2, 6 bases. The V gene's germline CDR1 is WNHNN and CDR2 SYGVQD (reference sequence). The CDR3 has 15 amino acids. Trimming cost V 6 bases and J 5 bases, with 19 bases left between them. The CDR3 region is CASSSSGLGTETQYF. The CDR3 coding sequence is TGCGCCAGCAGCTCTTCGGGACTTGGGACGGAGACCCAGTACTTC.

The chain is built from TRBV5-1 and TRBJ2-7; the D is unclear. Trimming took 3 bases from V and 2 from J, leaving 12 bases between them. Germline V lookup: CDR1 SGHRS, CDR2 YFSETQ. This CDR3 has 14 residues. CDR3: CASSSLRTTYEQYF. In nucleotides, the CDR3 is TGCGCCAGCAGCTCCCTTAGAACGACCTACGAGCAGTACTTC. The full variable domain, with the rest looked up from reference TRBV5-1 and TRBJ2-7, is KAGVTQTPRYLIKTRGQQVTLSCSPISGHRSVSWYQQTPGQGLQFLFEYFSETQRNKGNFPGRFSGRQFSNSRSEMNVSTLELGDSALYLCASSSLRTTYEQYFGPGTRLTVT.

The CDR3 reads CASSGDTQYF. The CDR3 coding sequence is TGTGCCAGCAGTGGAGATACGCAGTATTTT. The chain combines TRBV28 with TRBJ2-3, with D hard to call. The CDR3 spans 10 residues. The germline V gene has CDR1 MDHEN and CDR2 SYDVKM. Trimming took off 5 bases at V and 5 bases at J, with 2 bases between the two ends.

This clone was counted once. Other DNA sequences in this specimen translate into the identical CDR3. The V and J genes are TRBV18 and TRBJ1-1; 7 bases map to TRBD1. CDR3 size: 13 residues. Germline V lookup: CDR1 KGHSH, CDR2 LQKENI. J lost 4 bases, V lost 4 bases, and 3 bases had no gene match. This CDR3 is CASSQGAATEAFF. The CDR3, as DNA: TGTGCCAGCTCACAGGGGGCGGCCACTGAAGCTTTCTTT.

The CDR3: CASSEALDGMADTQYF. In DNA, the CDR3 is TGTGCCAGCAGTGAAGCGCTCGATGGGATGGCAGATACGCAGTATTTT. V gene TRBV6-1 combines with J gene TRBJ2-3; no reliable D call. CDR3 length: 16 residues. Trimming left V 0 bases short and J 4 bases short, with 14 bases between. Germline V CDR1 and CDR2: MNHNS, SASEGT.